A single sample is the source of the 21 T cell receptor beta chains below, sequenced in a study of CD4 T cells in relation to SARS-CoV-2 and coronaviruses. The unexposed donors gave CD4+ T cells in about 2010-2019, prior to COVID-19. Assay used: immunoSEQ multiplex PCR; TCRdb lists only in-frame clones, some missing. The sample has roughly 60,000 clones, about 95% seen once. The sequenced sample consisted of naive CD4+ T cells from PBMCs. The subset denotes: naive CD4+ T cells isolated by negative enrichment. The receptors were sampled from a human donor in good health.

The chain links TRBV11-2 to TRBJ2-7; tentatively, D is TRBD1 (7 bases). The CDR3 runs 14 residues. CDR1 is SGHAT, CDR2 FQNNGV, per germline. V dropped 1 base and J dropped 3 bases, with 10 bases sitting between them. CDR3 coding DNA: TGTGCCAGCAGCTTAGCCAGGGGGGTCTACGAGCAGTACTTC. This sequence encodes CASSLARGVYEQYF.

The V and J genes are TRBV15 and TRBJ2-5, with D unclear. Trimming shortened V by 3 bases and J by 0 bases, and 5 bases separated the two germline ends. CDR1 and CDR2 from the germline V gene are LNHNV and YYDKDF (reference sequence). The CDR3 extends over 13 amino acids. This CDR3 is CATSSRDQETQYF. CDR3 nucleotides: TGTGCCACCAGCAGTCGAGACCAAGAGACCCAGTACTTC.

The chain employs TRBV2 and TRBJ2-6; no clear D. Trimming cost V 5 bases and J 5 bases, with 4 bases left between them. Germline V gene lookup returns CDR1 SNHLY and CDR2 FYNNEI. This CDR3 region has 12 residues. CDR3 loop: CASSLWANVLTF. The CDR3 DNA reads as TGTGCCAGCAGTCTCTGGGCCAACGTCCTGACTTTC.

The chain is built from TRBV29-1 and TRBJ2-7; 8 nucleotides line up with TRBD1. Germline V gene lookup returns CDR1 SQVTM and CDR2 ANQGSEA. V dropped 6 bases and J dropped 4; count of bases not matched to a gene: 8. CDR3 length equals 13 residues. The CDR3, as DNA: TGCAGCGTAGGATGGACAGGGCGGTACGAGCAGTACTTC. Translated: CSVGWTGRYEQYF.

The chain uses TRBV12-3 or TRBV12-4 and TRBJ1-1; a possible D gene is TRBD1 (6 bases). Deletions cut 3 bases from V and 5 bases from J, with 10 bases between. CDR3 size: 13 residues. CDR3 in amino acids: CASSFHGQTEAFF. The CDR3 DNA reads TGTGCCAGCAGTTTCCATGGACAGACTGAAGCTTTCTTT.

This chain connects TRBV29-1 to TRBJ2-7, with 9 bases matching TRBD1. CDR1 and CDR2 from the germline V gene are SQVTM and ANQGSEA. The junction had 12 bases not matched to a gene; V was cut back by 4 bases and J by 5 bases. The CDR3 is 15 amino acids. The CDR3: CSVVPLTGGQDEQYF. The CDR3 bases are TGCAGCGTTGTCCCGCTGACAGGGGGACAGGACGAGCAGTACTTC.

CDR3 nucleotides: TGTGCCAGCAGTGAAAGGGGACGGGGGGCGTATAATGAAAAACTGTTTTTT. Its protein product is CASSERGRGAYNEKLFF. This sequence joins TRBV6-1 and TRBJ1-4; D possibly corresponds to TRBD1 (6 bases). CDR3 length: 17 amino acids. Trimming shortened V by 2 bases and J by 4 bases, and 17 bases separated the two germline ends. The germline CDR1 and CDR2 sequences are MNHNS and SASEGT.

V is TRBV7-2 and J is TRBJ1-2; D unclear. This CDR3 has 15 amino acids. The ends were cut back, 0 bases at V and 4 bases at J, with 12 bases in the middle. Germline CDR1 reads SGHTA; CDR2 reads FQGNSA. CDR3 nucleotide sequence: TGTGCCAGCAGCTTAGCAGGCGGAAACTCCTATGGCTACACCTTC. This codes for CASSLAGGNSYGYTF. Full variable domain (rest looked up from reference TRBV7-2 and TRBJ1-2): GAGVSQSPSNKVTEKGKDVELRCDPISGHTALYWYRQSLGQGLEFLIYFQGNSAPDKSGLPSDRFSAERTGGSVSTLTIQRTQQEDSAVYLCASSLAGGNSYGYTFGSGTRLTVV.

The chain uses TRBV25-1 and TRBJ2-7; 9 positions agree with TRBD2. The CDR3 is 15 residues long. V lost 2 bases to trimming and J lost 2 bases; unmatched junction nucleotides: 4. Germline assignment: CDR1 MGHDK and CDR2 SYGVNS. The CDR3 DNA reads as TGTGCCAGCAGTGAAGAGGCGGGAGGGCCCTACGAGCAGTACTTC. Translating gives CASSEEAGGPYEQYF.

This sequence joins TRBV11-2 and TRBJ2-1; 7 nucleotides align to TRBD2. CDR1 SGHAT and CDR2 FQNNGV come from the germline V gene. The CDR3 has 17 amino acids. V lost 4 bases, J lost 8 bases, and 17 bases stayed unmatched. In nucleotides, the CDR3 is TGTGCCAGCAGCTCCCCTCGGGGGGAGTTGTTTCTCGATGAGCAGTTCTTC. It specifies CASSSPRGELFLDEQFF.

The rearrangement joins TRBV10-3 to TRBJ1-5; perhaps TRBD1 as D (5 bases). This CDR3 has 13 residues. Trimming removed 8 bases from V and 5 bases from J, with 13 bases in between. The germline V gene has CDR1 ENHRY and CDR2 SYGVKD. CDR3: CAIAATDDQPQHF. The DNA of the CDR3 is TGTGCCATCGCGGCGACAGACGATCAGCCCCAGCATTTT.

The CDR3 DNA reads TGTGCCAGCGGGGACAGGGCTCGAAACATTCAGTACTTC. Its translation: CASGDRARNIQYF. The V and J genes are TRBV12-3 or TRBV12-4 and TRBJ2-4, with 9 bases identical to TRBD1. V trimming: 8 bases; J trimming: 6 bases; junction bases outside the gene matches: 5. The CDR3 contains 13 residues.

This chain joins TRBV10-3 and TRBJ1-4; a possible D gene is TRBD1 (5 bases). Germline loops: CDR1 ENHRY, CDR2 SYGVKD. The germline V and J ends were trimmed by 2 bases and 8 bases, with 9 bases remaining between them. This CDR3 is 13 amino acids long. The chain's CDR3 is CAISETGTEKLFF. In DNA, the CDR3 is TGTGCCATCAGTGAGACCGGGACGGAAAAACTGTTTTTT.

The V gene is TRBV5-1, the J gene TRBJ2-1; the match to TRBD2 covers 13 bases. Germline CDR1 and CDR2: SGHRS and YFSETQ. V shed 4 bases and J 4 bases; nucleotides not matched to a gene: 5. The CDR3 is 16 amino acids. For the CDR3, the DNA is TGCGCCAGCAGCCAGGAGGGACTAGCGGGATACAATGAGCAGTTCTTC. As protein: CASSQEGLAGYNEQFF.

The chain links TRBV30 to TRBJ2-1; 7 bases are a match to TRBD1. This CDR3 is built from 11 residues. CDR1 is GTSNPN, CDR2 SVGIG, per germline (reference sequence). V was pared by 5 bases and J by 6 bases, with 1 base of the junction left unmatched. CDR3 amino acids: CAWDRANEQFF. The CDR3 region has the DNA TGTGCCTGGGACAGGGCCAATGAGCAGTTCTTC.

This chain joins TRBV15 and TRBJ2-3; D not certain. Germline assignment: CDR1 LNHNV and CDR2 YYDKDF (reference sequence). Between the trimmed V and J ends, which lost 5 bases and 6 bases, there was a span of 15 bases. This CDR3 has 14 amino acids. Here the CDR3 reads CATSGRITSDTQYF. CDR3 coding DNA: TGTGCCACCAGCGGCAGAATCACGTCGGATACGCAGTATTTT. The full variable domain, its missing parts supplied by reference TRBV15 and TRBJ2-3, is DAMVIQNPRYQVTQFGKPVTLSCSQTLNHNVMYWYQQKSSQAPKLLFHYYDKDFNNEADTPDNFQSRRPNTSFCFLDIRSPGLGDTAMYLCATSGRITSDTQYFGPGTRLTVL.

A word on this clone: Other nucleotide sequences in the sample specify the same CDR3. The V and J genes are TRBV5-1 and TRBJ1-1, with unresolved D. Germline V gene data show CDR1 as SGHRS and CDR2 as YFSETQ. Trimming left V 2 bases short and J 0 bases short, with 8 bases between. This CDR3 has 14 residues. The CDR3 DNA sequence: TGCGCCAGCAGCTTACAAGGCATGAACACTGAAGCTTTCTTT. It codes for CASSLQGMNTEAFF.

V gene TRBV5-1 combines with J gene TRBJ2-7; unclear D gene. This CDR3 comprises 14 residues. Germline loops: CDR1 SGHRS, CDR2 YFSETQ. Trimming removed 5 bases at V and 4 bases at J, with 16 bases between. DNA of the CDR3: TGCGCCAGCAGTCCGAGCTCTGGCAGGTACGAGCAGTACTTC. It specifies CASSPSSGRYEQYF.

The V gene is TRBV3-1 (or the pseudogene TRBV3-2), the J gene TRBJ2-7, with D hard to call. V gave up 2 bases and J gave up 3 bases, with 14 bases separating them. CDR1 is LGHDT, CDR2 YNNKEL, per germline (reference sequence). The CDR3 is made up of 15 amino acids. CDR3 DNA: TGTGCCAGCAGCCAATCGGTTCTTACAATCTACGAGCAGTACTTC. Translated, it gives CASSQSVLTIYEQYF.

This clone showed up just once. The CDR3 sequence is CASTRGDSRHETQYF. CDR3 DNA: TGTGCCAGTACCAGGGGGGACTCGCGTCATGAGACCCAGTACTTC. This chain connects TRBV19 to TRBJ2-5; D possibly corresponds to TRBD1 (7 bases). Trimming took 7 bases from V and 5 from J, leaving 20 bases between them. The CDR3 contains 15 residues. Germline CDR1 LNHDA, CDR2 SQIVND (reference sequence).

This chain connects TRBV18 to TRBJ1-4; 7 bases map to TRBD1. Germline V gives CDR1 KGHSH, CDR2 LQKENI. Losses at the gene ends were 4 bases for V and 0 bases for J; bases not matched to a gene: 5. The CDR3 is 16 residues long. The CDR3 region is CASSRDSTATNEKLFF. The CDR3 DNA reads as TGTGCCAGCTCACGGGACAGTACTGCAACTAATGAAAAACTGTTTTTT.